This TCR beta chain was retrieved from a study of T cells in Graves' hyperthyroidism and ophthalmopathy. TCR beta CDR3 regions were amplified from RNA. Primed by the HTBI set, a first-round RT-PCR was run on the TCR CDR3. TCRdb analysed the multiplex PCR reads with MiXCR anew, one entry per CDR3 protein. In the table there are some 460,000 distinct CDR3 sequences, less than 20% of which are singletons. Germline V lookup: CDR1 LNHDA, CDR2 SQIVND (reference sequence). The CDR3 runs to 15 residues. V trimming: 3 bases; J trimming: 7 bases; junction bases outside the gene matches: 2. The chain is built from TRBV19 and TRBJ2-1, with TRBD2 matching 14 bases. The clonotype originates from a woman between 18 and 30 years old with Graves' hyperthyroidism. Material: blood. The CDR3 bases are TGTGCCAGTAGTATCGGGACTAGCGGGAGAAATGAGCAGTTCTTC. It is translated as CASSIGTSGRNEQFF.